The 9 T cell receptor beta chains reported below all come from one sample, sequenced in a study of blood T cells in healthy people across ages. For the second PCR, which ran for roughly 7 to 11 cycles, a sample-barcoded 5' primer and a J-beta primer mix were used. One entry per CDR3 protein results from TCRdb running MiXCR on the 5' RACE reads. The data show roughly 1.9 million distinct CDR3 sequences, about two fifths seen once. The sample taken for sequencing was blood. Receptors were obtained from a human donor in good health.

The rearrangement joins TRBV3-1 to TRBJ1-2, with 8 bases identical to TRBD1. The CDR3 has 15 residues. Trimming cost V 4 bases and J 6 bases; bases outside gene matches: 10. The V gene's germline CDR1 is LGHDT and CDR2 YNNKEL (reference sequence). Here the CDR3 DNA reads TGTGCCAGCAGCCCAGGACAGGGAATTATGGATGGCTACACCTTC. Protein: CASSPGQGIMDGYTF. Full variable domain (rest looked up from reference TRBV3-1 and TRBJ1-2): DTAVSQTPKYLVTQMGNDKSIKCEQNLGHDTMYWYKQDSKKFLKIMFSYNNKELIINETVPNRFSPKSPDKAHLNLHINSLELGDSAVYFCASSPGQGIMDGYTFGSGTRLTVV.

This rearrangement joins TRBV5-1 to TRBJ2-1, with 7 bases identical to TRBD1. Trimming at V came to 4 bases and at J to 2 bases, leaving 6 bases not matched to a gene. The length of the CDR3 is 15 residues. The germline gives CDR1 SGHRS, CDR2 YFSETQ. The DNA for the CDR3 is TGCGCCAGCAGCCAAGACCAGGGGGCCTACAATGAGCAGTTCTTC. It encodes CASSQDQGAYNEQFF.

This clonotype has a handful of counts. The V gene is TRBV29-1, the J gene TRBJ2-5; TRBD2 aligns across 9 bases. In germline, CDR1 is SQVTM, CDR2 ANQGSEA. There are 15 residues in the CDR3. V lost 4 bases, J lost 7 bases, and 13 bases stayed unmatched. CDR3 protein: CSVGLKRGVEGTQYF. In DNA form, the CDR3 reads TGCAGCGTTGGGTTGAAGCGGGGGGTGGAAGGGACCCAGTACTTC.

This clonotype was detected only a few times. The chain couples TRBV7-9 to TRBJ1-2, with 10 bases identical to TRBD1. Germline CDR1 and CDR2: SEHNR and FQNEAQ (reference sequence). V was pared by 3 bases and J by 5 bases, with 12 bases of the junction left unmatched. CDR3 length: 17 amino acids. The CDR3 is CASSLAAGTGALYGYTF. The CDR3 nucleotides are TGTGCCAGCAGCTTGGCTGCCGGGACAGGGGCCTTATATGGCTACACCTTC.

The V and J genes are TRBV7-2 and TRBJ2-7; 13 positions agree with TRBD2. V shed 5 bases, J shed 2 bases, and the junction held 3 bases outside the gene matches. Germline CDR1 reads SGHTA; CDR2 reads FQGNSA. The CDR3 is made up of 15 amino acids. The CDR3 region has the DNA TGTGCCAGCAGCACCGGACTAGCGGGGGCCTACGAGCAGTACTTC. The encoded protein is CASSTGLAGAYEQYF. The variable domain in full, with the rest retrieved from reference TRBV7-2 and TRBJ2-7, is GAGVSQSPSNKVTEKGKDVELRCDPISGHTALYWYRQSLGQGLEFLIYFQGNSAPDKSGLPSDRFSAERTGGSVSTLTIQRTQQEDSAVYLCASSTGLAGAYEQYFGPGTRLTVT.

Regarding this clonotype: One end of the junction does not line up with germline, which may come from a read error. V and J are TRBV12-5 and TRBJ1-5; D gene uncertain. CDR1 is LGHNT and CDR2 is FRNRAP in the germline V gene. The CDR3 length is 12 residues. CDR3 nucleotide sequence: TGTGCTGGTGGTCCAGGAGGAGGGCCCCAGCATTTT. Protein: CAGGPGGGPQHF.

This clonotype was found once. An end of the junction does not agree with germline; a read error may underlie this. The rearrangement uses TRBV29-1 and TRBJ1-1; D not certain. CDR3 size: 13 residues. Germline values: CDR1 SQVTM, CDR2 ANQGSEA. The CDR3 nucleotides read TGCAGCGTTGGACCTCTAAGGAGCACTGAAGTTTTCTTT. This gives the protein CSVGPLRSTEVFF.

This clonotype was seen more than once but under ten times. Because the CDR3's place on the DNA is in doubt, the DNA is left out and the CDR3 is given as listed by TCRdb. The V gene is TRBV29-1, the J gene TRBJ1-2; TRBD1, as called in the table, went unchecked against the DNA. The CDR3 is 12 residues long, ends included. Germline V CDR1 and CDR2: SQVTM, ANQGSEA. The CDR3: CSVGTGNVGCTF.

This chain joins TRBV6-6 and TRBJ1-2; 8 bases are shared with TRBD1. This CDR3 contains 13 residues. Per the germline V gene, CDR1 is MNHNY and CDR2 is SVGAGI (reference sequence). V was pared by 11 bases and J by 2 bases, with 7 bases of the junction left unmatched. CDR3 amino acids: CAASDRVNYGYTF. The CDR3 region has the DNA TGTGCCGCCTCGGACAGGGTAAACTATGGCTACACCTTC.